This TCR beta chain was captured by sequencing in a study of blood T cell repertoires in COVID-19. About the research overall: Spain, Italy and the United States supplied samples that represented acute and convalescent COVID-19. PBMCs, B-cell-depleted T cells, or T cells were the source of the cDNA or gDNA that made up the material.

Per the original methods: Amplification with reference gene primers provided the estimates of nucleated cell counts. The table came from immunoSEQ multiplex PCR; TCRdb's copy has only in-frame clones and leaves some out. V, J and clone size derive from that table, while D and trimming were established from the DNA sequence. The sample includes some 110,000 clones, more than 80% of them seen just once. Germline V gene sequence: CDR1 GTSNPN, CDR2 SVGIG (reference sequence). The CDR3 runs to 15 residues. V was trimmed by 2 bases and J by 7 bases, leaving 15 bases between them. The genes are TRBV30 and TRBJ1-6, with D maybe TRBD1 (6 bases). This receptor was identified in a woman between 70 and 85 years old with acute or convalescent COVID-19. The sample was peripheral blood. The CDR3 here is CAWSRDISRNSPLHF. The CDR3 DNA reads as TGTGCCTGGAGTAGGGACATTTCCCGGAATTCACCCCTCCACTTT.